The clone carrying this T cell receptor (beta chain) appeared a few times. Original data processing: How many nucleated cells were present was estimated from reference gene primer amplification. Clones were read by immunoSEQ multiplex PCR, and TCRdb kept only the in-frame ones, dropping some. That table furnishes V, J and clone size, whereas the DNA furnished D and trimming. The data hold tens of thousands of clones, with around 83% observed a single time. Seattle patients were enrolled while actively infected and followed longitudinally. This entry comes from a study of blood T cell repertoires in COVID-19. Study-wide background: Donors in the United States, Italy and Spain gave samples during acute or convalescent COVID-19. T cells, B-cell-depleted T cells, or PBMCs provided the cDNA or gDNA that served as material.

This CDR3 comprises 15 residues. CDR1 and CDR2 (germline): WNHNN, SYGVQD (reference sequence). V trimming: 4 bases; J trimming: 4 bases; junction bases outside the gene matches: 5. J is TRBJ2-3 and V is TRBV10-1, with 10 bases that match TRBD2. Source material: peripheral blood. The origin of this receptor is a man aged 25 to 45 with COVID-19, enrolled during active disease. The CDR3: CASSARAGGPDTQYF. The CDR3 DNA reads TGCGCCAGCAGTGCTAGAGCGGGAGGGCCAGATACGCAGTATTTT.